The 3 T cell receptor beta chains presented below share a single source sample, sequenced in a study of CD8+ T cells in alopecia areata. RNA was extracted and reverse transcribed into cDNA as the sequencing template. Produced via immunoSEQ multiplex PCR; TCRdb's table is partial and in-frame only. The sample contains about 97,000 clones, about two fifths of which appear only once. Input material: CD4+ T cells sorted from blood. The receptor set was obtained from a human donor with alopecia areata.

The rearrangement joins TRBV6-5 to TRBJ2-7; 8 nucleotides align to TRBD1. This CDR3 has 15 amino acids. Germline V CDR1 and CDR2: MNHEY, SVGAGI. The J segment lost 9 bases and the V segment lost 0 bases, leaving 10 bases of the junction unmatched. CDR3 protein: CASSYSNRGQGLQYF. The CDR3 DNA follows: TGTGCCAGCAGTTACTCGAATCGTGGACAGGGCCTGCAGTACTTC.

The rearrangement joins TRBV11-2 to TRBJ1-6; D is ambiguous. Germline V gene lookup returns CDR1 SGHAT and CDR2 FQNNGV. The CDR3 is 12 amino acids. Trimming took 2 bases from V and 6 from J, leaving 2 bases between them. CDR3 bases: TGTGCCAGCAGCTTAATTAATTCACCCCTCCACTTT. Encoded protein: CASSLINSPLHF.

The chain uses TRBV30 and TRBJ2-1; the match to TRBD2 covers 10 bases. Trimming at V came to 1 base and at J to 0 bases, leaving 6 bases not matched to a gene. The length of the CDR3 is 17 residues. Germline V lookup: CDR1 GTSNPN, CDR2 SVGIG (reference sequence). The CDR3 sequence is CAWSGVAGGISYNEQFF. The CDR3 DNA sequence: TGTGCCTGGAGTGGGGTAGCGGGAGGTATCTCCTACAATGAGCAGTTCTTC.